This TCR beta chain comes out of a study of cytomegalovirus exposure and HLA in healthy donors (dated by TCRdb to about 2017). At the level of the whole study: In an earlier analysis of under 750 of the donors, about 270 Gb of sequence data and approximately 120 million unique TCR beta sequences from about 190 million T cells were reported. Across around 400 genotyped donors of the cohort, an average of approximately 240,000 unique TCR beta nucleotide sequences per donor were sequenced, and 15% to 20% of those sequences were non-productive. Rather than using new phenotypic data, the later analysis identified candidate immune exposures from TCR beta sequences and from how often those sequences occurred across donors. Class I and class II HLA loci were covered by the typing at four-digit resolution. Typing coverage varied by locus: about 620-640 donors for A, B, C, DRB1 and DQB1; about 520 for DQA1; more than 600 for DPA1; approximately 470 for DPB1. To study patterns of TCR occurrence, a later analysis re-analyzed previously published TCR beta repertoires from around 700 donors and added high-resolution HLA genotyping. Five DR-DQ haplotypes were handled as single units for association and clustering because linkage in the cohort was strong. Of the approximately 400 genotyped donors, 75% to 85% were placed in the genetic ancestry cluster associated with self-reported Caucasian donors. Alongside the repertoire data, information on donor age, sex, ethnicity and CMV serostatus was compiled. The study combined high-throughput TCR immunosequencing, statistical association of individual TCRs with disease status, and machine learning to predict cytomegalovirus infection status. A separate validation cohort of about 110 different subjects was used in addition to the approximately 700-subject first cohort. An earlier analysis of a few hundred of the donors applied high-throughput TCR beta sequencing to assess whether each TCR beta V gene segment acted as functional or pseudogenic. All discovery cohort repertoires had been generated on a single sequencing platform. The study aimed to test whether signatures of past pathogen exposure could be identified by cataloging public T cell receptors. Roughly 300 gigabases of sequencing data and 70 million to 95 million unique TCR sequences made up an early release that covered several hundred HLA-typed donors. The study profiled the T cell repertoires of 500 to 800 subjects by immunosequencing and related them to cytomegalovirus serostatus. In a later genetic analysis, genome-wide SNP genotypes for about three fifths of the roughly 670 donors were used, and that subset was treated as a discovery cohort. Summary of the overall study and its limitations: When HLA alleles, especially DR and DQ, strongly co-occurred, TCR associations were difficult to assign to individual alleles. The only immune exposure information available for the cohort was CMV serostatus. Some IMGT-functional V segments, including TRBV6-2 and TRBV6-3, could not be distinguished by the 87-base-pair reads and were therefore excluded. It was suggested by the authors that the approach could potentially be generalized to other disease states and immunological phenotypes. In vitro tests confirmed that a few of the cytomegalovirus-associated TCR beta chains recognize cytomegalovirus antigens. Compared with the approximately 670-donor mean, donors in an Asian-associated ancestry cluster had fewer N-insertions in productive TCRs, according to a later genetic analysis. In a later analysis, HLA-associated TCR beta chains showed more clonal expansion and lower generation probabilities than non-associated chains that were equally common. Specific HLA alleles were associated with 16,951 TCR beta sequences at a false discovery rate of 0.05 in a later analysis. Most TCR sequences were observed very rarely across donors, whereas some public TCRs were present in many individuals. The classifier was reported to diagnose cytomegalovirus status with high specificity and sensitivity in both the original and validation cohorts. In an earlier analysis of 587 of the donors, most TCR beta V segments appeared in productive rearrangements about 90% or about 30% of the time, broadly matching IMGT annotations. A cluster of highly shared sequence variants was judged likely to represent a technical artifact of the sequencing pipeline. A later genetic analysis associated a missense DCLRE1C variant with V-gene and J-gene trimming of TCR beta chains, and an independent cohort replicated the association. According to a later analysis, most CMV-associated TCR beta chains appeared to be HLA-restricted, and the HLA associations seemed to be driven largely by CMV exposure. A later analysis found that TCR association rates varied across HLA loci, with DRB1 alleles showing the most associated TCRs and HLA-C alleles the fewest. In this cohort, only TCR beta chains were sequenced, and detectable features were limited by the absence of alpha or paired-chain data. Linkage disequilibrium might explain the correlated functional status among segregating V segments, but an unknown experimental factor could not be ruled out. Because HLA typing was missing for some donors at each locus, association tests included only the typed subset. According to a later analysis, parvovirus B19, influenza, CMV and Epstein-Barr virus appeared linked to several top co-occurrence clusters. A further reported finding was that TCR beta sequences accurately predicted the HLA-A and HLA-B alleles for most subjects in the first cohort. Seventeen rarely observed V segments, including chromosome 9 orphons, were excluded from the earlier analysis of about 610 of the donors because counts were too low. The presence/absence analyses assumed that sequencing depth was roughly uniform across donors, and that assumption may not be true. The study gave a list of 150 to 200 TCR beta chains associated with cytomegalovirus.

The library was built by means of the immunoSEQ multiplex PCR assay. For the multiplex PCR, a mixture combining 60 forward primers for TCR Vbeta segments and 13 reverse primers for TCR Jbeta segments was used. Amplification of the CDR3 region of rearranged TCR beta genes was performed with a multiplex PCR assay on genomic DNA. The Illumina HiSeq System was used to sequence the amplified TCR beta libraries as 87-base-pair reads. The paper's data handling went like this. A later analysis counted some 80 million unique TCR beta chains across the 700 or so repertoires, and 10 million to 11 million of these chains were shared by at least two donors. To remove PCR and sequencing errors, raw reads were error-corrected and collapsed into unique sequences using a nearest-neighbor algorithm that merged closely related sequences. V, D and J gene segments were assigned by aligning CDR3 sequences to IMGT reference sequences. For a sequence to be retained, at least a six-nucleotide match to both a V gene segment and a J gene segment was required. Rearrangements were called productive when the CDR3 lacked stop codons and stayed in frame with V and J; all others were non-productive. Following IMGT convention, CDR3 was defined as the stretch from the second conserved V-encoded cysteine to the conserved J-encoded phenylalanine. The earlier analysis of about 560 of the donors excluded any sequence lacking an unambiguous match to a single V gene segment. In an earlier analysis of a few hundred of the donors, V segments were called functional above 56.7% productive rearrangements and were called segregating when the between-donor standard deviation exceeded 5%. A statistical classification framework was developed to diagnose cytomegalovirus status using the catalog of TCR beta chain sequences. In a later analysis, V and J genes were assigned by comparing TCR nucleotide sequences against IMGT/GENE-DB human TR gene sequences. Using the TCRdist pipeline, a later analysis assigned CDR3 sequences along with most-parsimonious VDJ recombination scenarios. In a later analysis, each TCR beta chain was defined by its CDR3 amino acid sequence together with its V-gene family, and reads lacking a unique V-gene family were excluded. To address suspected cross-contamination and a sequencing artifact, a later analysis removed roughly 640 highly shared, low-generation-probability nucleotide sequences. A later analysis calculated a clonal expansion index for each public chain from normalized within-repertoire ranks of inferred template counts. Generation probabilities in a later analysis came from a VDJ recombination model fitted to out-of-frame rearrangements, and those results were checked against IGoR. In a later analysis, hypergeometric tests were used to score TCR-TCR, TCR-HLA and TCR-CMV co-occurrence, with a repertoire-size bias correction applied to TCR pairs. A later analysis estimated false discovery rates by permuting HLA or CMV assignments 20 times. In a later analysis, co-occurring TCRs were grouped using DBSCAN, and TCRdist sequence similarity was added for clustering within HLA-allele-positive subsets. Co-occurrence clustering excluded repertoires with fewer than 30,000 or more than 120,000 public chains, plus five with anomalous nucleotide sharing. Here the immuneACCESS table is served through TCRdb, limited to in-frame sequences with V and J called. Missing clones are a known gap in these copies; in checked studies unresolved V genes cover under half, and the rest lacks a known reason. Clonal size and the V and J genes are those of that table, whereas D and trimming came from the DNA. The sample table lists fewer than 250,000 clones, roughly 79% of them with a count of one. 1.5% to 2% of the sample is taken by the ten largest.

As to this clone: Its cognate antigen has yet to be identified. The record has no base qualities; no much larger clone is one base away.

The cohort comprised more than 550 healthy bone marrow donors. All cohort members were sampled while nominally healthy, although unrecorded immune exposures were likely present. The donor tested CMV seronegative, placing the donor among the 350 or so seronegative members of the cohort. A peripheral blood sample was collected from each donor, and TCR beta sequencing was performed on peripheral blood mononuclear cells. The Qiagen DNeasy Blood Extraction Kit was used to extract genomic DNA from the blood cell samples. The V and J ends are trimmed by 10 bases and 0 bases, leaving 15 bases between them. From a lookup of the germline V gene, CDR1 and CDR2 are MDHEN and SYDVKM. From cysteine to phenylalanine, the CDR3 is 14 amino acids long. Only the CDR3 DNA stays, 42 bases, in frame from base 1.

The V and J segments used are TRBV28 and TRBJ1-2; the D gene is not confidently resolved. This TCR came from a male donor in good health and CMV-seronegative. What was sequenced was PBMCs. Here is the DNA: TGTGCCATCAAGACCGGGGTTTCTAACTATGGCTACACCTTC. Its protein product is CAIKTGVSNYGYTF.